A selection of T cell receptor beta chains follows, all from one sample in a study of technical replicates of blood from a few donors. Sequencing was performed with immunoSEQ multiplex PCR; in TCRdb, only in-frame clones are kept and a portion is missing. The table has about 68,000 clones, 95% to 97% seen once. Input material: T cells isolated from PBMCs. Receptors originate from a human donor in good health. The CDR3 runs from the conserved cysteine through the conserved F or W. A D gene is named only where the DNA matches it firmly.

V	J	D	DNA	CDR3
TRBV12-5	TRBJ1-5	.	TGTGCTAGTGGTTTGACGGGGTATAGCAATCAGCCCCAGCATTTT	CASGLTGYSNQPQHF
TRBV19	TRBJ1-1	.	TGTGCCAGTAGACAGGGTGAAGCTTTCTTT	CASRQGEAFF
TRBV11-2	TRBJ1-1	.	TGTGCCAGCAGCGCAGGAGGAGAGACTGAAGCTTTCTTT	CASSAGGETEAFF
TRBV30	TRBJ2-7	.	TGTGCCTTCGCTCGAGGGAGAGGGGGAAAATCGGACGAGCAGTACTTC	CAFARGRGGKSDEQYF
TRBV11-2	TRBJ2-7	TRBD1	TGTGCCAGCAGCTTGACGGAGGACAGGGGAAGGTACGAGCAGTACTTC	CASSLTEDRGRYEQYF
TRBV7-3	TRBJ1-2	.	TGTGCCAGCAGCCCAGAACCGGGGTACTATGGCTACACCTTC	CASSPEPGYYGYTF
TRBV7-9	TRBJ1-4	TRBD1	TGTGCCAGCAGCTTAGCTCCGGGACAGGGGTTTCCTAATGAAAAACTGTTTTTT	CASSLAPGQGFPNEKLFF
TRBV30	TRBJ2-7	.	TGTGCCTGGAGGAGTACGTCCGGTTACGAGCAGTACTTC	CAWRSTSGYEQYF
TRBV6-5	TRBJ2-7	.	TGTGCCAGCAGTTACAACAGATTCTCCTACGAGCAGTACTTC	CASSYNRFSYEQYF
TRBV29-1	TRBJ1-2	TRBD1	TGCAGCGTTGTACCCAACGGACAGGGGTTCTATGGCTACACCTTC	CSVVPNGQGFYGYTF